This T cell receptor beta chain came from a study of blood T cell repertoires in COVID-19. Across the study: Sites across the United States, Italy and Spain contributed samples from acute and convalescent COVID-19. PBMCs, B-cell-depleted T cells, or T cells were the source of the cDNA or gDNA that made up the material.

Authors' processing steps: Estimated nucleated cell counts came from reference gene primer amplification. The repertoire was sequenced with immunoSEQ multiplex PCR; TCRdb's copy has only in-frame clones and lacks some. D and trimming come from the DNA, and the V and J calls and clone size come from that table. The data contain tens of thousands of clones, 78% of them singletons. This clone was seen a few times. The CDR3 consists of 13 residues. V lost 6 bases, J lost 9 bases, and 4 bases stayed unmatched. V usage is TRBV12-3 or TRBV12-4 and J usage is TRBJ1-6, with 8 bases lining up with TRBD1. This clonotype was obtained from a man older than 75 with acute or convalescent COVID-19. The specimen sequenced was peripheral blood. The CDR3 DNA reads as TGTGCCAGCAGCAGGGGGCTCAGTTCACCCCTCCACTTT. Its protein is CASSRGLSSPLHF.